This T cell receptor beta chain was retrieved from a study of T cell repertoires in cytomegalovirus infection. Background on the study: In public TCR beta signatures, there were indications of both CMV infection and matching HLA type. General study findings and limits: There were HLA-C-restricted CMV-specific TCR beta clonotypes dominating the ex vivo response. Summed public TCR beta family frequency identified CMV carriers bearing the relevant HLA.

Germline V gene lookup returns CDR1 DFQATT and CDR2 SNEGSKA (reference sequence). Between the trimmed V and J ends, which lost 0 bases and 0 bases, there was a span of 8 bases. The CDR3 totals 14 residues. TCRdb redid the calling of the reads with MiXCR, one entry per CDR3 protein. In the table there are roughly 230,000 distinct CDR3 sequences, over 15% of which are singletons. About this clonotype itself: As yet, its antigen is unknown.

The origin of this receptor is a human donor in good health (CMV status not recorded). Some clones in this sample may be carry-over from other donors' samples. The chain employs TRBV20-1 and TRBJ1-2; D is unclear. Sequenced sample: CD8+ T cells from PBMCs. The CDR3 protein is CSARDETANYGYTF. In nucleotides, the CDR3 is TGCAGTGCTAGAGATGAAACCGCTAACTATGGCTACACCTTC.